This TCR beta chain was captured by sequencing in a study of cytomegalovirus exposure and HLA in healthy donors. Study as a whole: As an earlier analysis found, some 170 million T cells yielded about 120 million unique TCR beta sequences. Study-level findings and limits: The study listed 150 to 200 cytomegalovirus-associated TCR beta chains. Association of a missense DCLRE1C variant with TCR beta V- and J-gene trimming was reported in a later analysis.

To note about this clone: The antigen is undetermined.

J gave up 9 bases and V 5 bases, and 8 bases lay outside the gene matches. The CDR3 extends over 16 amino acids. Germline V gene data show CDR1 as MNHEY and CDR2 as SMNVEV (reference sequence). Donors were nominally healthy when sampled, though unrecorded immune exposures were likely. Researchers ran the PCR with 60 Vbeta and 13 Jbeta primers. TCRdb's table, derived via immunoSEQ multiplex PCR, lists solely in-frame clones and lacks some. The data contain under 200,000 clones, roughly 88% of them singletons. This TCR came from a man aged 18 to 29 in good health and CMV-seropositive. The chain carries TRBV27 and TRBJ1-6; the match to TRBD1 covers 12 bases. Sequences were obtained from PBMCs. CDR3 bases: TGTGCCAGCAGTCCTCGCCCGGGACAGGGGGCTTCACCCCTCCACTTT. It yields the protein CASSPRPGQGASPLHF.